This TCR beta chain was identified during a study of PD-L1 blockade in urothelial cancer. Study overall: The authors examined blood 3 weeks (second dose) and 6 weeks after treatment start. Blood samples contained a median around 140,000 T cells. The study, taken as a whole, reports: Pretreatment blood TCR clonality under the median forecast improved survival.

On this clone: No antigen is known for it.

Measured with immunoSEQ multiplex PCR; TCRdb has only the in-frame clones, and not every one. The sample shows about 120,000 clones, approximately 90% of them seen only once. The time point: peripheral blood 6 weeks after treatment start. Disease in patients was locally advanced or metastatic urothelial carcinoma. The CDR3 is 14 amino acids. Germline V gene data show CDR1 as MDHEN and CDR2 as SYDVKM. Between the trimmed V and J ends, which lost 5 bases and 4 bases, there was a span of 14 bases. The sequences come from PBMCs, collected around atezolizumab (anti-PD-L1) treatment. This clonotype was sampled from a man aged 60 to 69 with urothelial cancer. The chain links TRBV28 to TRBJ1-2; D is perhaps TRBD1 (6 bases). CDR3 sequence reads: CASSIYLDSYGYTF. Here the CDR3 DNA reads TGTGCCAGCAGTATCTACCTGGACAGCTATGGCTACACCTTC.